This TCR beta chain is from a study of blood T cells in healthy people across ages. The V gene's germline CDR1 is DFQATT and CDR2 SNEGSKA (reference sequence). The CDR3 consists of 14 residues. A second 7 to 11 cycle PCR used barcoded and J-beta primers. Each of the cDNA molecules was tagged by a template-switch adaptor with 12 random nucleotides. TCRdb re-analysed the 5' RACE reads in MiXCR, keeping a single row per CDR3 protein. The repertoire holds 1.2 million to 1.5 million distinct CDR3 sequences, with around two fifths as singletons. For every donor, a draw yielded about 9.7 milliliters of peripheral blood. Every sample yielded at least 6 million isolated PBMCs. The study, taken as a whole, reports: TCR beta diversity correlated strongly with naive T cell percentage.

This clonotype occurred once. Its specificity is unknown. The clonotype was recovered from a woman aged 18 to 35 in good health. This chain uses TRBV20-1 with TRBJ2-4; TRBD2 agrees at 7 bases. The J call may be incorrect, as the DNA end agrees better with TRBJ2-5. Sequenced material: blood. The CDR3 is CSFEEGTTQETQYF. The CDR3 DNA follows: TGCAGTTTCGAAGAGGGGACTACCCAAGAGACCCAGTACTTC.